This T cell receptor beta chain was obtained from a study of pediatric ulcerative colitis. This clone turned up a few times. Some clones are missing from TCRdb's copy, which holds only in-frame ones; the method was immunoSEQ multiplex PCR. The repertoire holds 45,000 to 55,000 clones, with around 79% as singletons. The rectum was sampled with one to two pinch biopsies at colonoscopy. Trimming removed 6 bases from V and 2 bases from J, with 15 bases in between. In germline, CDR1 is LNHDA, CDR2 SQIVND (reference sequence). This CDR3 comprises 15 residues. The sequenced sample consisted of gut tissue. This TCR was sampled from a girl between 10 and 17 years old with moderate ulcerative colitis. This sequence joins TRBV19 and TRBJ2-3, with D possibly TRBD2 on 5 matching bases. CDR3 amino acids: CASRHTDLPTDTQYF. The CDR3 DNA follows: TGTGCCAGTAGACATACGGACTTACCCACAGATACGCAGTATTTT.